This T cell receptor beta chain emerged from a study of blood T cell repertoires in COVID-19. Overall study context: Researchers got acute and convalescent COVID-19 samples from the United States, Italy and Spain. The cDNA or gDNA used as material had been derived from T cells, B-cell-depleted T cells, or PBMCs.

As processed by the authors: Amplified reference gene primers provided the basis for estimating nucleated cell counts. Measured with immunoSEQ multiplex PCR; TCRdb has only the in-frame clones, and not every one. V and J calls and clone size come straight from that table; D and trimming were deduced from the DNA. The sample carries under 95,000 clones, 79% recorded once. This clone showed up just once. V lost 7 bases to trimming and J lost 4 bases, with 13 bases between them. Germline V lookup: CDR1 MNHEY, CDR2 SMNVEV (reference sequence). The length of the CDR3 is 13 residues. The sample taken for sequencing was peripheral blood. This chain connects TRBV27 to TRBJ1-2, with D unresolved. The clonotype originates from a man between 65 and 85 years old with acute or convalescent COVID-19. DNA for the CDR3: TGTGCCAGCACCTCCGGACGGGGCTATGGCTACACCTTC. As protein: CASTSGRGYGYTF.